This section outlines one TCR beta chain sequence together with its context. Antigen: not known. The read stops 3 residues short of the end of the CDR3; the missing end is completed from the germline J gene. The length of the CDR3 is 13 residues. Trimming stripped 8 bases from V and 2 bases from J, with 10 bases between. The germline V gene has CDR1 MNHEY and CDR2 SVGEGT. Sequencing was performed with immunoSEQ multiplex PCR; in TCRdb, only in-frame clones are kept and a portion is missing. Listed are under 30,000 clones; roughly 7% falls within the top ten. These data originate in a study of T cells in women clearing cervical HPV infection. Points from the study as a whole: Combining TCR richness with V gene abundances gave approximately 0.8 AUC.

The chain links TRBV6-2 or TRBV6-3 to TRBJ1-5, with D maybe TRBD1 (5 bases). Sequenced material: blood buffy coat. This clonotype originated in a woman between 18 and 75 years old with a cervical HPV16 infection that either progressed to CIN3+ or cleared (not recorded which). The CDR3 sequence: CASGSGGNQPQHF. CDR3 DNA, as far as it was read: TGTGCCAGCGGTTCGGGGGGCAATCAGCCC.